The following is a T cell receptor (beta chain) sequence with its context. Antigen specificity is unknown. Likely a read error: the CDR3 ends without its conserved phenylalanine or tryptophan. The sample's time point: week 3, after first cycle of checkpoint inhibitor. TCRdb's table, derived via immunoSEQ multiplex PCR, lists solely in-frame clones and lacks some. The sample comprises over 9,000 clones, about 88% of which are singletons, and roughly 6.8% rests with the top ten. This sample was taken from a study of blood T cell dynamics during melanoma immunotherapy. Overall study: Metastatic melanoma patients received first-line pembrolizumab or nivolumab plus ipilimumab.

Trimming cost V 5 bases and J 9 bases; bases outside gene matches: 5. Germline assignment: CDR1 GTSNPN and CDR2 SVGIG (reference sequence). The CDR3 has 13 residues. Study-level points and caveats: Unlike progressors, later disease-control patients had W3 repertoires gaining clonality or diversity.

The TCR sequence derives from a human donor with melanoma. Here the sequenced sample was blood, taken from a patient treated with checkpoint blockade. The chain joins TRBV30 to TRBJ1-3; TRBD1 matches 12 bases. CDR3 in DNA: TGTGCCTGGGACGGGACAGGGGGCCCCACCATATATTCT. Translation: CAWDGTGGPTIYS.